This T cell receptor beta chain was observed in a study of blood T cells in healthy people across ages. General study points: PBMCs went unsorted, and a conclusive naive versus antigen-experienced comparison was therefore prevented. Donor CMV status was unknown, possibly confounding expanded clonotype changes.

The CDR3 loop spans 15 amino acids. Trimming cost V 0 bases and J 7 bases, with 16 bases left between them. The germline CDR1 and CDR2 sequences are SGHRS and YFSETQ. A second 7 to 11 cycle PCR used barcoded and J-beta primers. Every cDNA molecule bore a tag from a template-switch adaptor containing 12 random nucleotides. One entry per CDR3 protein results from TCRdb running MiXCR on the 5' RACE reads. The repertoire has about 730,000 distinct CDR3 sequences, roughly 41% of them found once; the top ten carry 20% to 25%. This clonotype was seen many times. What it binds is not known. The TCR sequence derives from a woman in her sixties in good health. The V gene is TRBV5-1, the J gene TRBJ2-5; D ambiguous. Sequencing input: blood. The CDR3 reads CASSLADETFGTQYF. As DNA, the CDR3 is TGCGCCAGCAGCTTGGCCGACGAAACCTTTGGGACCCAGTACTTC. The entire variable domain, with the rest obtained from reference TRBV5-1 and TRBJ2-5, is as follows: KAGVTQTPRYLIKTRGQQVTLSCSPISGHRSVSWYQQTPGQGLQFLFEYFSETQRNKGNFPGRFSGRQFSNSRSEMNVSTLELGDSALYLCASSLADETFGTQYFGPGTRLLVL.